Listed below are T cell receptor beta chains from one sample, sequenced in a study of T cells in Graves' hyperthyroidism and ophthalmopathy. Each CDR3 protein is one row after TCRdb ran MiXCR on the multiplex PCR reads. The sample yields 500,000 to 650,000 distinct CDR3 sequences, under 20% seen once. The specimen was blood. Receptors were obtained from a woman aged 18-29 years with Graves' ophthalmopathy. Each CDR3 is given with its conserved first and last residue. The order of the fields is V gene, D gene, J gene, clone size, CDR3 DNA, CDR3 protein. A D gene is named only where the DNA matches it firmly. Where a row states a size, it is once, few, many or the class of an expanded clone; other rows omit it.

>TRBV20-1|-|TRBJ2-2|many
TGCAGTGCTAGAGAGTCCCAAGGGAACACCGGGGAGCTGTTTTTT
CSARESQGNTGELFF
>TRBV10-3|TRBD2|TRBJ2-1|once
TGTGCCATCAGTAACTCTAGCGGGAGAAGCTCCTACAATGAGCAGTTCTTC
CAISNSSGRSSYNEQFF
>TRBV11-2|-|TRBJ2-5|many
TGTGCCAGCAGCTTAGAGGGAAGAGCCCAGTACTTC
CASSLEGRAQYF
>TRBV5-4|-|TRBJ1-3|few
TGTGCCAGCAGCTTGGAATCTCTGACGCCCTCAGGAAACACCATATATTTT
CASSLESLTPSGNTIYF
>TRBV12-3/TRBV12-4|-|TRBJ1-6|-
TGTGCCAGCAGTCCTACTGGCTCAAGGTCCTATAATTCACCCCTCCACTTT
CASSPTGSRSYNSPLHF
>TRBV28|-|TRBJ2-6|many
TGTGCCAGCAGACTTTCCAGCTCTGGGGCCAACGTCCTGACTTTC
CASRLSSSGANVLTF
>TRBV5-1|TRBD1|TRBJ1-2|-
TGCGCCAGCAGCTTGGCACAGGGGGCTCACTATGGCTACACCTTC
CASSLAQGAHYGYTF
>TRBV5-1|-|TRBJ1-1|many
TGCGCCAGCAGCTTAGACGTAGTGAACACTGAAGCTTTCTTT
CASSLDVVNTEAFF
>TRBV28|TRBD2|TRBJ2-3|many
TGTGCCAGCAGTTGGACTAGCGGGGATACAGATACGCAGTATTTT
CASSWTSGDTDTQYF
>TRBV7-3|-|TRBJ2-2|-
TGTGCCAGCAGCTTCCACAGCACCGGGGAGCTGTTTTTT
CASSFHSTGELFF
>TRBV2|-|TRBJ1-1|-
TGTGCCAGCCAGGAGGGACTAAACACTGAAGCTTTCTTT
CASQEGLNTEAFF
>TRBV4-1|-|TRBJ1-1|few
TGCGCCAGCAGACAGGGCGAATTGAGCGCGAACACTGAAGCTTTCTTT
CASRQGELSANTEAFF
>TRBV27|-|TRBJ1-5|few
TGTGCCAGCAGTTTGGACCCGTGGGATCAGCCCCAGCATTTT
CASSLDPWDQPQHF
>TRBV10-3|TRBD1|TRBJ1-4|-
TGTGCCACAAACAGGGGGCTGGCTAATGAAAAACTGTTTTTT
CATNRGLANEKLFF
>TRBV20-1|TRBD1|TRBJ2-7|-
TGCAGTGCTAGGGCCGGGACAGGGAGTGAGCAGTACTTC
CSARAGTGSEQYF
>TRBV12-3/TRBV12-4|-|TRBJ1-2|many
TGTGCCAGCAGTCCTTTTTTCCCGACAGTAGTCGCCTACACCTTC
CASSPFFPTVVAYTF
>TRBV7-9|-|TRBJ2-1|few
TGTGCCAGCAGCTCCTCTAGGGTCGAGGAGCAGTTCTTC
CASSSSRVEEQFF
>TRBV6-8|-|TRBJ1-2|-
TGTGCCAGCAGTTACTCGATCGGTGGAACTAACTATGGCTACACCTTC
CASSYSIGGTNYGYTF
>TRBV28|TRBD1|TRBJ1-1|many
TGTGCCAGCAGTACGACAGGGGGTCTCACTGAAGCTTTCTTT
CASSTTGGLTEAFF
>TRBV28|TRBD1|TRBJ1-3|-
TGTGCCTGCTCTACAGGGGCAGGAAACACCATATATTTT
CACSTGAGNTIYF
>TRBV11-2|-|TRBJ2-5|few
TGTGCCAGCAGTGGGTGGGAAGGGAGAGACCAAGAGACCCAGTACTTC
CASSGWEGRDQETQYF
>TRBV28|-|TRBJ2-3|-
TGTGCTCTCGGGACTCGAGAAACAGATACGCAGTATTTT
CALGTRETDTQYF
>TRBV27|-|TRBJ2-3|few
TGTGCCAGCAGTTTATTGGTTGCGGGGGCTTGGGGAGATACGCAGTATTTT
CASSLLVAGAWGDTQYF
>TRBV7-6|TRBD2|TRBJ2-3|many
TGTGCCAGCAGCTTAGAACTAGCGGGGGGTAGAGACGGGCAGTATTTT
CASSLELAGGRDGQYF
>TRBV20-1|-|TRBJ2-3|-
TGCAGTGCTGCCGGGACAGGGGGGTTCACCTGGGGACTAGCGGGCATATCTGGCACAGATACGCAGTATTTT
CSAAGTGGFTWGLAGISGTDTQYF
>TRBV28|-|TRBJ2-6|many
TGTGCCAGCAGGGCGGGGCAGCCATACTCTGGGGCCAACGTCCTGACTTTC
CASRAGQPYSGANVLTF
>TRBV15|-|TRBJ2-3|many
TGTGCCACCAGCCGGACCACAGGTTTAACAGATACGCAGTATTTT
CATSRTTGLTDTQYF
>TRBV12-3/TRBV12-4|TRBD2|TRBJ2-2|-
TGTGCCAGCAGTTCCTTAGCGGGAAGTTTAACCGGGGAGCTGTTTTTT
CASSSLAGSLTGELFF
>TRBV16|-|TRBJ2-5|-
TGTGCCAGCAGCCAATGGAAGGACTTTCAAGAGACCCAGTACTTC
CASSQWKDFQETQYF
>TRBV2|-|TRBJ2-2|many
TGTGCCAGCAGTGGGTTAGGGGGAATCAGCACCGGGGAGCTGTTTTTT
CASSGLGGISTGELFF
>TRBV27|TRBD1|TRBJ1-1|many
TGTGCCAGCAGTTTTGCCCCGGACAGGAGGCGCACTGAAGCTTTCTTT
CASSFAPDRRRTEAFF
>TRBV6-1|-|TRBJ2-3|many
TGTGCCAGCAAAGGTGGCGGAAGCACAGATACGCAGTATTTT
CASKGGGSTDTQYF
>TRBV18|-|TRBJ2-1|-
TGTGCCAGCTCACCACTTAGCGGAGAGCAGTTCTTC
CASSPLSGEQFF
>TRBV28|-|TRBJ1-1|few
TGTGCCAGCAGTTGGTCGGGGGGGGTGAACACTGAAGCTTTCTTT
CASSWSGGVNTEAFF
>TRBV30|TRBD1|TRBJ1-5|many
TGTGCCTGGGGGACAGGGGGCAATCAGCCCCAGCATTTT
CAWGTGGNQPQHF
>TRBV2|TRBD2|TRBJ2-5|many
TGTGCCAGCACACAAGGGCGGCGGGGGGACATCCAAGAGACCCAGTACTTC
CASTQGRRGDIQETQYF
>TRBV6-4|-|TRBJ1-1|many
TGTGCCAGCAGTGACGGGGAGACGGAAGCTTTCTTT
CASSDGETEAFF
>TRBV12-3/TRBV12-4|TRBD1|TRBJ2-1|many
TGTGCCAGCAGCCTATCGACAGGGCGGAATGAGCAGTTCTTC
CASSLSTGRNEQFF
>TRBV11-2|TRBD2|TRBJ2-2|many
TGTGCCAGCAAGACTAGCGGGGGCCCATCAAGCACCGGGGAGCTGTTTTTT
CASKTSGGPSSTGELFF
>TRBV7-2|-|TRBJ2-7|many
TGTGCCAGCAGCTTAGTGGGTATCTCCTACGAGCAGTACTTC
CASSLVGISYEQYF
>TRBV7-2|-|TRBJ2-4|many
TGTGCCAGCAGCTTAGGGGGGGAAAACATTCAGTACTTC
CASSLGGENIQYF
>TRBV7-2|TRBD2|TRBJ2-4|many
TGTGCCAGCAGCCATTTAGCGGGGGGGGTAGCCAAAAACATTCAGTACTTC
CASSHLAGGVAKNIQYF
>TRBV27|TRBD1|TRBJ2-2|-
TGTGCCAGCAGTTTATCCTTAGTCCGGACAGGGGTCACCGGGGAGCTGTTTTTT
CASSLSLVRTGVTGELFF
>TRBV12-3/TRBV12-4|-|TRBJ1-5|many
TGTGCCAGCAGTTTAGGGGTGCGACAGCCCCAGCATTTT
CASSLGVRQPQHF
>TRBV20-1|-|TRBJ1-2|few
TGCAGTGCTAGAGATCTTCAGGGCTTCGAGGGCTACACCTTC
CSARDLQGFEGYTF
>TRBV12-3/TRBV12-4|-|TRBJ2-5|-
TGTGCCAGCAGCTTACGGAACCGGACAGAGTACCAAGAGACCCAGTACTTC
CASSLRNRTEYQETQYF
>TRBV2|TRBD2|TRBJ2-2|-
TGTGCCGGCGCTAGCGGGAGGGCCGGGGAGCTGTTTTTT
CAGASGRAGELFF
>TRBV6-2/TRBV6-3|TRBD1|TRBJ1-2|many
TGTGCCAGCACCCTGGGACAGTTCTATGGCTACACCTTC
CASTLGQFYGYTF
>TRBV29-1|-|TRBJ1-1|many
TGCAGCGTCAGACCCGGGGACACTGAAGCTTTCTTT
CSVRPGDTEAFF
>TRBV4-3|-|TRBJ2-7|-
TGCGCCAGCAGCCAAGATCTGGGGCTCTACGAGCAGTACTTC
CASSQDLGLYEQYF
>TRBV4-3|-|TRBJ2-7|many
TGCGCCAGCAGCCAAGTGCGGGGTCGTGAGCAGTACTTC
CASSQVRGREQYF